The 25 T cell receptor beta chains given below trace back to one sample, sequenced in a study of T cells after yellow fever vaccination. TCRdb re-analysed the 5' RACE reads in MiXCR, keeping a single row per CDR3 protein. The sample contains hundreds of thousands of distinct CDR3 sequences, roughly 11% of which appear only once. The sequenced sample was PBMCs, obtained on the day of the first yellow fever vaccination. These TCRs come from a man between 18 and 35 years old who received the YFV17D yellow fever vaccine.

The chain combines TRBV4-3 with TRBJ2-1; D assignment may be TRBD1 or TRBD2 (5 bases each). Trimming pared 1 base from V and 1 base from J, leaving 14 bases between. The CDR3 totals 17 residues. The germline CDR1 and CDR2 sequences are LGHNA and YSLEER. Here the CDR3 reads CASSQARGAGSYNEQFF. As DNA, the CDR3 is TGCGCCAGCAGCCAAGCACGGGGCGCCGGGTCCTACAATGAGCAGTTCTTC.

In DNA form, the CDR3 reads TGTGCCAGCAGCTCGACCCGACAGGCCGGGGAGCTGTTTTTT. This encodes CASSSTRQAGELFF. This chain connects TRBV7-2 to TRBJ2-2; weak D call: TRBD1 (6 bases). The V and J ends lost 4 bases and 6 bases respectively, with 12 bases between them. The CDR3 has 14 residues. Germline assignment: CDR1 SGHTA and CDR2 FQGNSA.

The chain uses TRBV10-1 and TRBJ2-4, with a weak D call TRBD2 (5 bases). Germline CDR1 WNHNN, CDR2 SYGVQD (reference sequence). Trimming took off 4 bases at V and 9 bases at J, with 13 bases between the two ends. The CDR3 length is 13 residues. CDR3 in DNA: TGCGCCAGCAGTGTCCAGGTGGAGGCCATTCAGTACTTC. Translation: CASSVQVEAIQYF.

The CDR3 DNA reads TGTGCCAGCGGCGGGACTAGCGGGGGCGTGAACACCGGGGAGCTGTTTTTT. Translated, it gives CASGGTSGGVNTGELFF. The chain employs TRBV6-1 and TRBJ2-2; 14 bases align to TRBD2. The CDR3 spans 17 residues. V gave up 8 bases and J gave up 1 base; unmatched junction bases: 6. Germline V lookup: CDR1 MNHNS, CDR2 SASEGT.

The rearrangement uses TRBV19 and TRBJ2-1, with D unresolved. This CDR3 contains 15 residues. The V end lost 5 bases, the J end lost 1 base, and 12 bases lay between the germline ends. Germline CDR1 is LNHDA and CDR2 is SQIVND (reference sequence). The CDR3 nucleotides are TGTGCCAGTAGTGCTCGGACGGGTTCCTACAATGAGCAGTTCTTC. The encoded protein is CASSARTGSYNEQFF.

The CDR3 DNA follows: TGTGCCAGCAGCTTAGATGGACCGCGAACAGATACGCAGTATTTT. This codes for CASSLDGPRTDTQYF. The chain is built from TRBV7-8 and TRBJ2-3; D unclear. The germline CDR1 and CDR2 sequences are SGHVS and FQNEAQ. The CDR3 loop spans 15 amino acids. Between the trimmed V and J ends, which lost 1 base and 3 bases, there was a span of 11 bases.

This clonotype was counted a few times. The rearrangement links TRBV11-2 to TRBJ2-3; D might be TRBD1 or TRBD2, each matching 5 bases. Germline V lookup: CDR1 SGHAT, CDR2 FQNNGV. The CDR3 extends over 15 amino acids. Trimming pared 0 bases from V and 6 bases from J, leaving 13 bases between. CDR3 in DNA: TGTGCCAGCAGCTTAGAGGGGGTCCGGCGGGATACGCAGTATTTT. Its translation is CASSLEGVRRDTQYF.

There are a few counts of this clonotype. The chain is built from TRBV5-6 and TRBJ2-5; D is undetermined. This CDR3 contains 13 residues. The germline V and J ends were trimmed by 0 bases and 11 bases, with 14 bases remaining between them. Per the germline V gene, CDR1 is SGHDT and CDR2 is YYEEEE. Here the CDR3 DNA reads TGTGCCAGCAGCTTGGTTGCAGTCAGCTATCAGTACTTC. Protein: CASSLVAVSYQYF.

The chain uses TRBV15 and TRBJ2-7; TRBD1 is a possible D gene (6 bases). V dropped 0 bases and J dropped 1 base, with 10 bases sitting between them. Looked up from germline, CDR1 is LNHNV and CDR2 is YYDKDF (reference sequence). The CDR3 covers 15 residues. The CDR3 is CATSRDGTRSYEQYF. The DNA of the CDR3 is TGTGCCACCAGCAGAGATGGGACACGTTCCTACGAGCAGTACTTC.

V is TRBV5-1 and J is TRBJ1-2, with a possible D match to TRBD1 (6 bases). Germline V gene sequence: CDR1 SGHRS, CDR2 YFSETQ. The CDR3 runs 16 residues. Trimming left V 5 bases short and J 4 bases short, with 21 bases between. CDR3 nucleotides: TGCGCCAGCAGAATATTAAGCAGGGGTGAGAGCTATGGCTACACCTTC. It translates to CASRILSRGESYGYTF.

The V and J genes are TRBV12-3 or TRBV12-4 and TRBJ2-1; D gene ambiguous. The CDR3 spans 15 residues. The ends were cut back, 7 bases at V and 7 bases at J, with 20 bases in the middle. Here the CDR3 reads CASKTLVGGPNEQFF. In DNA, the CDR3 is TGTGCCAGCAAGACCCTAGTAGGCGGACCGAATGAGCAGTTCTTC.

Many counts were recorded for this clonotype. This chain joins TRBV4-1 and TRBJ2-3; D may be TRBD1 or TRBD2 (6 bases each). The CDR3 is made up of 13 amino acids. The V gene lost 7 bases and the J gene lost 6 bases, with 14 bases spanning the gap. Germline CDR1 is MGHRA and CDR2 is YSYEKL. The CDR3 bases are TGCGCCAGCAATCTAGGGGGGACGGATACGCAGTATTTT. This gives the protein CASNLGGTDTQYF.

The chain uses TRBV5-4 and TRBJ1-6, with 7 bases matching TRBD1. Trimming removed 0 bases from V and 0 bases from J; junction bases left unmatched: 3. Germline lookup yields CDR1 SGHNT and CDR2 YYREEE (reference sequence). This CDR3 spans 17 amino acids. This chain's CDR3 is CASSLAPGGSYNSPLHF. The CDR3, as DNA: TGTGCCAGCAGCTTGGCCCCAGGGGGCTCCTATAATTCACCCCTCCACTTT. The complete variable domain, with remaining parts taken from reference TRBV5-4 and TRBJ1-6, reads ETGVTQSPTHLIKTRGQQVTLRCSSQSGHNTVSWYQQALGQGPQFIFQYYREEENGRGNFPPRFSGLQFPNYSSELNVNALELDDSALYLCASSLAPGGSYNSPLHFGNGTRLTVT.

The V gene is TRBV5-1, the J gene TRBJ1-5; no clear D. Trimming pared 0 bases from V and 0 bases from J, leaving 7 bases between. The CDR3 is 15 residues long. Germline CDR1 is SGHRS and CDR2 is YFSETQ. DNA of the CDR3: TGCGCCAGCAGCTTGGAAGGTCATAGCAATCAGCCCCAGCATTTT. Protein product: CASSLEGHSNQPQHF. Full variable domain (remainder filled in from reference TRBV5-1 and TRBJ1-5): KAGVTQTPRYLIKTRGQQVTLSCSPISGHRSVSWYQQTPGQGLQFLFEYFSETQRNKGNFPGRFSGRQFSNSRSEMNVSTLELGDSALYLCASSLEGHSNQPQHFGDGTRLSIL.

This clonotype came up a few times. V and J are TRBV6-1 and TRBJ2-3; TRBD1 agrees at 8 bases. Per the germline V gene, CDR1 is MNHNS and CDR2 is SASEGT. V shed 7 bases, J shed 5 bases, and the junction held 5 bases outside the gene matches. The CDR3 is 13 residues long. The CDR3 DNA is TGTGCCAGCAATCAGGGGGCGAAAGATACGCAGTATTTT. Translated, it gives CASNQGAKDTQYF.

With respect to this clonotype: It may be a read error: a sequence one base away is much more abundant. The chain uses TRBV12-3 or TRBV12-4 and TRBJ2-3; D unresolved. The CDR3 totals 12 residues. V was shortened by 3 bases and J by 7 bases, with 8 bases between the two germline ends. The CDR3 DNA reads as TGTGCCAGCAGTTTCTTAGGGAATACGCAGTATTTT. Its protein is CASSFLGNTQYF.

The rearrangement uses TRBV5-6 and TRBJ1-6, with D maybe TRBD1 (6 bases). Germline assignment: CDR1 SGHDT and CDR2 YYEEEE. Trimming stripped 5 bases from V and 10 bases from J, with 13 bases between. This CDR3 spans 13 amino acids. CDR3 loop: CASRRDNGSPLHF. The CDR3 DNA reads TGTGCCAGCAGGCGGGACAATGGCTCACCCCTCCACTTT.

The chain carries TRBV5-5 and TRBJ2-7; no clear D. The CDR3 contains 17 residues. Per germline, CDR1 SGHKS and CDR2 YYEKEE (reference sequence). Trimming shortened V by 1 base and J by 0 bases, and 17 bases separated the two germline ends. This CDR3 reads CASSLKDPGEHSYEQYV. CDR3 bases: TGTGCCAGCAGCTTGAAGGATCCAGGTGAACACTCCTACGAGCAGTACGTC.

The rearrangement uses TRBV4-2 and TRBJ2-5; TRBD1 is a possible D gene (6 bases). With 0 bases removed from V and 3 bases from J, the gap between germline ends came to 11 bases. The CDR3 loop spans 15 amino acids. CDR1 and CDR2 (germline): LGHNA, YNFKEQ. This chain's CDR3 is CASSQEWYREETQYF. The CDR3 DNA reads as TGTGCCAGCAGCCAAGAATGGTACAGGGAAGAGACCCAGTACTTC.

The V call is TRBV6-5, the J call TRBJ1-6; TRBD1 might be the D (6 bases). The ends were cut back, 0 bases at V and 3 bases at J, with 15 bases in the middle. In germline, CDR1 is MNHEY, CDR2 SVGAGI. The CDR3 length is 18 residues. In nucleotides, the CDR3 is TGTGCCAGCAGTTACTCAGGGCCACAGGGCGGCTATAATTCACCCCTCCACTTT. The encoded protein is CASSYSGPQGGYNSPLHF.

The J gene is TRBJ2-1, the V gene TRBV4-2; D might be TRBD2 (7 bases). Trimming took off 1 base at V and 8 bases at J, with 15 bases between the two ends. Germline loops: CDR1 LGHNA, CDR2 YNFKEQ. The CDR3 contains 15 residues. CDR3 protein: CASSQAGGGPYEQFF. As DNA, the CDR3 is TGTGCCAGCAGCCAAGCTGGGGGGGGGCCATATGAGCAGTTCTTC.

The J gene is TRBJ2-3, the V gene TRBV18; D could derive from TRBD1 or TRBD2 (5 bases each). V dropped 2 bases and J dropped 0 bases, with 12 bases sitting between them. Germline V gives CDR1 KGHSH, CDR2 LQKENI. This CDR3 is 16 amino acids long. CDR3 DNA: TGTGCCAGCTCACCATCGAGGGGCAGTAGCACAGATACGCAGTATTTT. This encodes CASSPSRGSSTDTQYF.

This clonotype has just a few counts. V usage is TRBV6-5 and J usage is TRBJ1-6; 9 positions match TRBD1. This CDR3 comprises 15 residues. V lost 2 bases and J lost 6; bases outside the gene matches: 2. Germline CDR1 and CDR2: MNHEY and SVGAGI. CDR3 residues: CASSYRDRVNSPLHF. The DNA for the CDR3 is TGTGCCAGCAGTTACAGGGACAGGGTTAATTCACCCCTCCACTTT.

This clonotype came up a few times. CDR3 amino acids: CASSYGTGKADTQYF. CDR3 bases: TGTGCCAGCAGTTACGGAACAGGGAAGGCGGATACGCAGTATTTT. This chain connects TRBV6-5 to TRBJ2-3, with D possibly being TRBD1 (6 bases). This CDR3 has 15 amino acids. Germline V gene sequence: CDR1 MNHEY, CDR2 SVGAGI. The V gene lost 2 bases and the J gene lost 6 bases, with 15 bases spanning the gap.

This chain links TRBV7-8 with TRBJ1-6; D may be TRBD1 (6 bases). The CDR3 spans 15 residues. Germline CDR1 is SGHVS and CDR2 is FQNEAQ. V lost 3 bases and J 9 bases, leaving 15 bases between the germline ends. This CDR3 reads CASSLGHSFSSPLHF. In DNA, the CDR3 is TGTGCCAGCAGCTTGGGACATAGTTTTAGTTCACCCCTCCACTTT.